This TCR beta chain was identified during a study of long-term antiretroviral therapy in people with HIV (dated by TCRdb to 2021 to 2024). Concerning the study at large: The earliest samples were collected roughly a decade before the 2015 WHO recommendation for immediate ART, at a time when ART was usually postponed until CD4 counts fell. Whether ART initiation and durable HIV suppression were associated with changes in peripheral blood TRB repertoire composition and diversity was tested in a retrospective serial study. The cohort contributed roughly 200 cryopreserved PBMC samples from 30 to 35 adults with confirmed HIV infection, collected serially over a mean of approximately six years (range 1-12). Of the roughly 30 participants with HIV, roughly 10 were female. No cross-contamination during QIAcube processing was shown when test extractions of a monoclonal T-cell line were performed alongside fewer than 40 polyclonal samples.

To be included, a participant needed at least one PBMC sample from before ART initiation plus at least two post-ART samples. Every participant with HIV received treatment in the United States of America. Before DNA extraction, cryopreserved samples of roughly 1-10 million PBMC were thawed and washed. At the time of the earliest PBMC sample, participants with HIV were aged between roughly 20 and 55 years. PBMC samples were contributed by each participant from 1-4 timepoints before ART initiation and 2-8 timepoints after ART initiation, with a median of 7 samples. For every participant, serial HIV viral load, CD4+ T-cell count, ART history and demographic data were obtained. Genomic DNA was extracted from unsorted PBMC with a Qiagen kit on a QIAcube, processed in batches of 12 samples. The immunoSEQ hsTCRB v3.0 assay was used at survey level resolution for TRB variable region sequencing. The targeted TRB sequencing depth was about 40,000-55,000 T-cell genomes per sample. TRB libraries were pooled and sequenced on an Illumina MiSeq using a v3 150-cycle kit. Concerning the study's data processing: Repertoire analysis was performed in R inside a reproducible Nextflow workflow that covered QC, data transformation and analysis. LymphoSeq2, an R package for exploring AIRR-Seq data, was used to implement the custom analyses. A handful of samples yielding fewer than 5000 total TRB sequences were excluded, leaving over 150 analyzed HIV repertoires. Among the 180 to 200 retained HIV repertoires, 55 to 60 were collected before ART initiation and roughly 130 were collected after ART initiation. Repertoires were downsampled to 5000 TRB nucleotide sequences, and summary statistics were averaged over 100 downsampling iterations. The analysis kept only TRB sequences whose CDR3 regions were at least seven amino acids long. Diversity was assessed using a clonality score derived from Shannon entropy and using the Gini coefficient. Repertoire networks linked the top 5000 CDR3 amino acid sequences whenever two sequences differed by an edit distance of one. Antigen specificity groups and MHC restriction were predicted for TRB CDR3 amino acid sequences with GLIPH2. CDR3 amino acid sequences were matched against VDJdb and McPAS-TCR to flag known CMV, EBV, HIV or tissue antigen associations. Pre-ART, post-ART and control groups were compared with Wilcoxon signed-rank tests and Holm-Bonferroni correction. As stored in TCRdb, this immuneACCESS dataset retains in-frame rearrangements with V and J assigned. A fraction of the clones does not appear; measured against another copy, unresolved V genes explain less than half of the discrepancy, and the remainder lacks a known reason. The DNA gave D and trimming, while V, J and clone size come from that table. The sample contains 30,000 to 40,000 clones, around 75% of them found a single time. The top ten clonotypes cover around 5.1% of the sample.

Results and caveats for the whole study, not just this receptor: HIV repertoires had narrower CDR3 length ranges than controls, and the network structure suggested an antigen-experienced repertoire that shifted only slightly toward naive after ART. ART initiation was associated with a significant increase in TRB diversity, but diversity stayed significantly below transplant donor controls even after long-term ART. Because pre-ART samples had limited cell numbers, profiling was done on unsorted PBMC rather than on sorted CD4+ and CD8+ T cells. The samples span the years 2004 to 2017, and the ART regimens used at that time may not be as effective as current regimens. Because PBMC availability was limited, only the TCR beta chain was sequenced, with no alpha chain pairing. Inferences about post-ART repertoire changes are limited because no data were available on ART adherence, viral resistance or therapy changes. Expanded TRB clones identified before ART initiation dominated the repertoire at all time points, although this dominance fluctuated and declined in many PLHIV after ART.

On this clone: Its antigen is unknown. Base qualities are missing; no much larger clone stands one base away.

The sequence was obtained from a man between 18 and 29 years old with HIV. Sequenced material: unsorted PBMCs, taken 1.5 years after starting antiretroviral therapy.

The base sequence is TGTGCCAGCAGTGCCGTTAGGGGGTTGAACACTGAAGCTTTCTTT. Translation gives CASSAVRGLNTEAFF. Rearrangement joined TRBV25-1 to TRBJ1-1, and possibly TRBD1, on 6 matching bases. V is reduced by 4 bases and J by 0 bases, leaving a spacing of 12 bases between them. CDR1 MGHDK and CDR2 SYGVNS were looked up in the germline V gene. Taken from cysteine to phenylalanine, the CDR3 has 15 residues. Only CDR3 DNA remains: 45 bases, in frame from the first base.